The sequence of this T cell receptor beta chain was determined in a study of shared clonotypes between healthy human individuals. Overall study findings and caveats: It was expected that sequencing depth would affect clonotype sharing among donors. Estimated clonotype richness was generally higher in naive than memory subsets. It was only blood that was sampled, and tissue repertoires likely differ.

The CDR3 totals 17 residues. Germline V lookup: CDR1 MNHEY, CDR2 SMNVEV (reference sequence). The V and J ends lost 0 bases and 1 base, in that order; junction bases with no gene match: 9. Comment on this clone: The antigen remains undetermined.

On sorted subsets, replicate PCRs used approximately 190 ng DNA, or around 30,000 T cell genomes. Some clones are missing from TCRdb's copy, which holds only in-frame ones; the method was immunoSEQ multiplex PCR. The data show a few million clones, 90% to 95% seen once. This TCR was recovered from a man aged 18 to 29 in good health. Some clones in this sample may be carry-over from other donors' samples. The sequenced sample was naive CD4+ T cells from PBMCs. Sample subset: CD45RA+ positively selected. The chain carries TRBV27 and TRBJ2-7, with 7 bases matching TRBD2. CDR3 residues: CASSLSNLGGGSYEQYF. The CDR3 bases are TGTGCCAGCAGTTTATCGAATTTGGGCGGGGGATCCTACGAGCAGTACTTC.